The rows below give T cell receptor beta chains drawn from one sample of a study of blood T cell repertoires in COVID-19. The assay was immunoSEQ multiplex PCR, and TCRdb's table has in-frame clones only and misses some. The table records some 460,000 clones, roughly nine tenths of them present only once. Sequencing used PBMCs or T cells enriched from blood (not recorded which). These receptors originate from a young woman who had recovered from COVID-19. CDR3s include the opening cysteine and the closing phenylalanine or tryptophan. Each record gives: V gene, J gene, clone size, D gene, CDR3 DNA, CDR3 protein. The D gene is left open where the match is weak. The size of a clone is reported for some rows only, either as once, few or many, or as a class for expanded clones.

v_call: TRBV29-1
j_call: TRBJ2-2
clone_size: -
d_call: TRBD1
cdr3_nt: TGCAGCGGTGGACAGGGGCAGGGCACCGGGGAGCTGTTTTTT
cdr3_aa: CSGGQGQGTGELFF

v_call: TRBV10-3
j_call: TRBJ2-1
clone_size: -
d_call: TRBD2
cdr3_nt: TGTGCCATCAGTGTCTTAGCGGGGGGTCCACAGTTCTTC
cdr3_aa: CAISVLAGGPQFF

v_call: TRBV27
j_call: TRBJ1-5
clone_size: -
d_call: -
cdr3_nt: TGTGCCAGCAGTTTAGCCCAGGGTCAACAGCCCCAGCATTTT
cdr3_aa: CASSLAQGQQPQHF

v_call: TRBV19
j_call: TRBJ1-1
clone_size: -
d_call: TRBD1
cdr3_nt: TGTGCCAGTAGTAGACCCGGACAGGATGAAGCTTTCTTT
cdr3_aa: CASSRPGQDEAFF

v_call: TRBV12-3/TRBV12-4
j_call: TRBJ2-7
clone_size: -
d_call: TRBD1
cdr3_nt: TGTGCCAGCAGTTGGGGACAGGGTCACGAGCAGTACTTC
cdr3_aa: CASSWGQGHEQYF

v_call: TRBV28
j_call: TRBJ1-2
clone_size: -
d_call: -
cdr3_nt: TGTGCCAGCAGTTTAATGGGGGACACCTACTATGGCTACACCTTC
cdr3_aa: CASSLMGDTYYGYTF

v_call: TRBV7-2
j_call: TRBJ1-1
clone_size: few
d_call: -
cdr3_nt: TGTGCCAGCAGCCCCGGGGGAACAACTGAAGCTTTCTTT
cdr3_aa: CASSPGGTTEAFF

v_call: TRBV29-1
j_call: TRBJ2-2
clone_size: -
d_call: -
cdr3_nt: TGCAGCGTTAACTCGAACACCGGGGAGCTGTTTTTT
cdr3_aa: CSVNSNTGELFF

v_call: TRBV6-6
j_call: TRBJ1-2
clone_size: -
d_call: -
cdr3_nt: TGTGCCAGCAGGGGCCTCCCTCCGCCAGGGGTTTATGGCTACACCTTC
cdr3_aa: CASRGLPPPGVYGYTF

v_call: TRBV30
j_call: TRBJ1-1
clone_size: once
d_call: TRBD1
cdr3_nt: TGTGCCTGGAGGACAGGGTATAACACTGAAGCTTTCTTT
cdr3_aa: CAWRTGYNTEAFF

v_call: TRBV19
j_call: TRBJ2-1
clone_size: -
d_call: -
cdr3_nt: TGTGCCAGTAGTATTTCCGGGGTCGTCAATGAGCAGTTCTTC
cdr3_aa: CASSISGVVNEQFF

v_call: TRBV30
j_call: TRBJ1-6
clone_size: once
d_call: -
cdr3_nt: TGTGCCTGGAGGAACGAAGACTCCCTCCACTTT
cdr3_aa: CAWRNEDSLHF

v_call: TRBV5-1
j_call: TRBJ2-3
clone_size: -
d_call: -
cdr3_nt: TGCGCCAGCAGCTTGAATCAGGGCACAGATACGCAGTATTTT
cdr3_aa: CASSLNQGTDTQYF

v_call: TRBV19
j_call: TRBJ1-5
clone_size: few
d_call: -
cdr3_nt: TGTGCCACCTCCGACGCGGGGATTGGCAATCAGCCCCAGCATTTT
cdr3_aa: CATSDAGIGNQPQHF

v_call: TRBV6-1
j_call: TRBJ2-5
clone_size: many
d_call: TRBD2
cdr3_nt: TGTGCCAGCAGTGAACTAGCGGGGGGGCAAGAGACCCAGTACTTC
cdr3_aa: CASSELAGGQETQYF

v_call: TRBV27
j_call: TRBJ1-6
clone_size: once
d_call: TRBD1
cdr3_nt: TGTGCCAGCAGTTTACTCCGGGACAGTTATTCACCCCTCCACTTT
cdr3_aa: CASSLLRDSYSPLHF

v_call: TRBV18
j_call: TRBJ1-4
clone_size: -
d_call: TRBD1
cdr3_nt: TGTGCCAGCTCACTCCCCTCAGGGGGTAATGAAAAACTGTTTTTT
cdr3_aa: CASSLPSGGNEKLFF

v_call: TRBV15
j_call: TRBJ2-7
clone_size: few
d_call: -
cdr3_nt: TGTGCCACCAGCAGAGATCAGGAAGTTGAGAGAGAGCAGTACTTC
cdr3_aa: CATSRDQEVEREQYF

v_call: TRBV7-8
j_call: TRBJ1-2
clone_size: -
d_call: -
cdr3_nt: TGTGCCAGCAGCTTAGCCCAGGCCGCGACTGGCTACACCTTC
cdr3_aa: CASSLAQAATGYTF

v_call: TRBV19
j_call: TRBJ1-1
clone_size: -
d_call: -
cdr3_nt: TGTGCCAGTAGGAGAGGGACTGAAGCTTTCTTT
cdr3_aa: CASRRGTEAFF

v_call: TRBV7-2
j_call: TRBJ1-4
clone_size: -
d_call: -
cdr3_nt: TGTGCCAGCAGCTTAGAAGGGGGGGGAATCGATGAAAAACTGTTTTTT
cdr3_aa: CASSLEGGGIDEKLFF

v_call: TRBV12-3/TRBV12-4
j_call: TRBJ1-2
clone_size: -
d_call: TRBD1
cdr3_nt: TGTGCCAGCAGTTGGGGACAGGGGGGCGGCTACACCTTC
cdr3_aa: CASSWGQGGGYTF

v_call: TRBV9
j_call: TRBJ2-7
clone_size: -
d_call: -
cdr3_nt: TGTGCCAGCAGCGTAGCTGGGGCAAGCTACTACGAGCAGTACTTC
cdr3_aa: CASSVAGASYYEQYF

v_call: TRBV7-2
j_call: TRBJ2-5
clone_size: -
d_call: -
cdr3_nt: TGTGCCAGCAGCTTAACGTCAGGGCAAGAGACCCAGTACTTC
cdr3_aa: CASSLTSGQETQYF

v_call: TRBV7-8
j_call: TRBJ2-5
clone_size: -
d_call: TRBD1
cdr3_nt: TGTGCCAGCAGTTCTGGACAGGGGGCCCAAGAGACCCAGTACTTC
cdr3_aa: CASSSGQGAQETQYF